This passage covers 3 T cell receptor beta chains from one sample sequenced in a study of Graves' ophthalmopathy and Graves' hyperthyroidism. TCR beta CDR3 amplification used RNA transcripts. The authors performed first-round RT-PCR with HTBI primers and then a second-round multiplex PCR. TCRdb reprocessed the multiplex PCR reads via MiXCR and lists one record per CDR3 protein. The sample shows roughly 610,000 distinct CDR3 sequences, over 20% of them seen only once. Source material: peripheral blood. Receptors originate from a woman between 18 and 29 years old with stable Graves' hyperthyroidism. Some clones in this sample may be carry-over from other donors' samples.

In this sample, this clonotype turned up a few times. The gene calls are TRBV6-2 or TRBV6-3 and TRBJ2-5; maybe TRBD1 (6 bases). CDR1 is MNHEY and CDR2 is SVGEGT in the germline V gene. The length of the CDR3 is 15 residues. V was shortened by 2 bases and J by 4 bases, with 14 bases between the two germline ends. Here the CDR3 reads CASSYHTGRRETQYF. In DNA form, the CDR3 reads TGTGCCAGCAGTTACCATACAGGGAGAAGAGAGACCCAGTACTTC.

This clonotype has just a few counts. The CDR3 reads CAWRGQGDDQPQHF. DNA of the CDR3: TGTGCCTGGAGAGGGCAGGGGGACGATCAGCCCCAGCATTTT. This chain joins TRBV30 and TRBJ1-5; 7 bases map to TRBD1. The CDR3 loop spans 14 amino acids. V lost 3 bases and J lost 5; bases outside the gene matches: 7. Germline lookup yields CDR1 GTSNPN and CDR2 SVGIG (reference sequence). Full variable domain (rest looked up from reference TRBV30 and TRBJ1-5): SQTIHQWPATLVQPVGSPLSLECTVEGTSNPNLYWYRQAAGRGLQLLFYSVGIGQISSEVPQNLSASRPQDRQFILSSKKLLLSDSGFYLCAWRGQGDDQPQHFGDGTRLSIL.

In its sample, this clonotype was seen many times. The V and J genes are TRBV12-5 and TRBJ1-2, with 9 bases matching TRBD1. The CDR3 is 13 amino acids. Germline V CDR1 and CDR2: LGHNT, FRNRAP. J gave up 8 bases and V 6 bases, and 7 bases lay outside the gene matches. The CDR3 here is CASGRDRVEGYTF. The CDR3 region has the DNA TGTGCTAGTGGAAGGGACAGGGTTGAAGGCTACACCTTC.